Reported below is one T cell receptor beta chain. What it recognizes is unknown. These data belong to a study of post-analysis software for immune sequencing data. Whole-study findings and limits: Elevated frequency relative to controls characterized four or five TRBV segments in patients, TRBV5-6, TRBV5-1 and TRBV20-1 among them.

The authors incorporated unique molecular identifiers into the TCR beta cDNA libraries. MiXCR was run by TCRdb on the PCR reads, yielding one entry per CDR3 protein. Among roughly 800,000 distinct CDR3 sequences listed, around 46% were seen once. The CDR3 consists of 12 residues. Germline lookup yields CDR1 SQVTM and CDR2 ANQGSEA. Trimming took 6 bases from V and 0 from J, leaving 6 bases between them. The chain carries TRBV29-1 and TRBJ2-4; D ambiguous. The source is a girl aged 10-17 years with multiple sclerosis. Sequenced input: blood. DNA for the CDR3: TGCAGCGTCAAACTAGCCAAAAACATTCAGTACTTC. Residues: CSVKLAKNIQYF.